This T cell receptor beta chain was obtained from a study of T cell repertoires in cytomegalovirus infection. Study in general: Both CMV infection and a matching HLA type were indicated by public TCR beta signatures.

Comment on this clonotype: Its cognate antigen is unknown.

TCRdb ran MiXCR on the reads and lists one entry per CDR3 protein. The table records around 120,000 distinct CDR3 sequences, under 45% of them present only once. Study-wide results and caveats: CMV carriers having the relevant HLA were flagged by cumulative public TCR beta family frequency. Dominant in the ex vivo response were TCR beta clonotypes restricted by HLA-C and specific for CMV.

The CDR3 runs 15 residues. Germline lookup yields CDR1 SGHVS and CDR2 FNYEAQ. V lost 3 bases, J lost 4 bases, and 14 bases lay in between. The TCR comes from a human donor in good health (CMV status not recorded). Some clones in this sample may be carry-over from other donors' samples. The material was CD8+ T cells from cultured PBMCs, obtained from culture after CMV antigen stimulation. The V gene is TRBV7-6, the J gene TRBJ2-3, with D maybe TRBD2 (7 bases). The CDR3 region is CASSLGGGGADTQYF. CDR3 sequence (DNA): TGTGCCAGCAGCTTGGGTGGCGGGGGCGCAGATACGCAGTATTTT.